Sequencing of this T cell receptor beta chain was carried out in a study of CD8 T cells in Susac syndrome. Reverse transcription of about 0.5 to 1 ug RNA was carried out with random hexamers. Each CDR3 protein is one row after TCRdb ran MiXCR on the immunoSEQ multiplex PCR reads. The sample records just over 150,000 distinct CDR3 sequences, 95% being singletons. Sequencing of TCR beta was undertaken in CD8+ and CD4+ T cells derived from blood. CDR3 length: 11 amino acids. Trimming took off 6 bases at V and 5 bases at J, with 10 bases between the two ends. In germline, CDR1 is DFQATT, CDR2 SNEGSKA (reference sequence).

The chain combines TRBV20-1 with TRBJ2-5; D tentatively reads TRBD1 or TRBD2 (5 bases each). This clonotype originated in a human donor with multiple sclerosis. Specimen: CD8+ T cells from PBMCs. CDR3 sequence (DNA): TGCAGTGCGAGTAGGGACGAGACCCAGTACTTC. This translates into CSASRDETQYF.